The clone carrying this T cell receptor (beta chain) appeared a few times. The antigen is not known. Using RNA transcripts, the TCR beta CDR3 regions were amplified. HTBI primers were used in a first-round RT-PCR, which preceded a second-round multiplex PCR. TCRdb called the multiplex PCR reads again in MiXCR, with one record for every CDR3 protein. The table lists around 1.1 million distinct CDR3 sequences, about 38% of them singletons. Patients in the hyperthyroidism group, adults aged 18 to 65, were newly diagnosed, under 2 months' duration. The sample is drawn from a study of Graves' ophthalmopathy and Graves' hyperthyroidism. Study-wide results and caveats: With just under 90% sensitivity and roughly 80% specificity, a 13-signature model separated ophthalmopathy from stable hyperthyroidism. Among thyroid clonotypes expanded above 0.001 frequency, most also appeared in blood.

The CDR3 runs to 11 residues. V lost 4 bases and J lost 7, with 8 bases in between. The source is an adult man with Graves' hyperthyroidism. The specimen sequenced was peripheral blood or thyroid tissue (not recorded which). V usage is TRBV12-3 or TRBV12-4 and J usage is TRBJ2-7; no definite D call. CDR3 coding DNA: TGTGCCAGCAGTTGGCTGGGAGAGCAGTACTTC. Its protein is CASSWLGEQYF.